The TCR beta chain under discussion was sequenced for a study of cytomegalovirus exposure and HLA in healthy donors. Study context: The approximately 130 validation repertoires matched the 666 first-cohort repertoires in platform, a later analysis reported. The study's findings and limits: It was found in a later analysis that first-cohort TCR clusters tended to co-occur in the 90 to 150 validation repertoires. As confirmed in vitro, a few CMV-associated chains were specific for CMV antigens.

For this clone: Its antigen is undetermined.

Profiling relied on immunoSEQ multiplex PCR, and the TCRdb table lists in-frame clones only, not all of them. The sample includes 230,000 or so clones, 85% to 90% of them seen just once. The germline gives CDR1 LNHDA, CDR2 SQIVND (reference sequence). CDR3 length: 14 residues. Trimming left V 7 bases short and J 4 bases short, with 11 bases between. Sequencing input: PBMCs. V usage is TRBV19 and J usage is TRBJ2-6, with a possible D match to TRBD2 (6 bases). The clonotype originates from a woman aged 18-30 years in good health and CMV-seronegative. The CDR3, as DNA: TGTGCCAGTACCGGGGGTTCGGGGGCCAACGTCCTGACTTTC. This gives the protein CASTGGSGANVLTF.